Presented here are 10 T cell receptor beta chains from one specimen sequenced in a study of shared clonotypes between healthy human individuals. Cells designated naive CD8 were CD45RO-negative and were positively selected for CCR7, with terminally differentiated effector memory CD45RA+ cells excluded. Assay: immunoSEQ multiplex PCR; the TCRdb copy retains only in-frame clones and omits some. The sample comprises about 2 million clones, just under 95% of which are singletons, and around 1% rests with the top ten. The material sequenced was naive CD8+ T cells sorted from blood. The receptors originated from a man aged 18 to 30 in good health.

CDR3 DNA sequence: TGTGCCAGCAGTGAAGGGCCACTAGCCAAAAACATTCAGTACTTC. Translating it yields CASSEGPLAKNIQYF. The J gene is TRBJ2-4, the V gene TRBV2; no clear D. Per the germline V gene, CDR1 is SNHLY and CDR2 is FYNNEI. V lost 1 base and J 0 bases, leaving 7 bases between the germline ends. The CDR3 has 15 amino acids.

Here the CDR3 DNA reads TGTGCCAGCAGCGCCGGGACAGGGGGTGCAGATACGCAGTATTTT. Translating gives CASSAGTGGADTQYF. The chain has TRBV5-4 and TRBJ2-3; 11 nucleotides line up with TRBD1. J lost 4 bases, V lost 4 bases, and 5 bases had no gene match. This CDR3 region has 15 residues. Per the germline V gene, CDR1 is SGHNT and CDR2 is YYREEE (reference sequence). The full variable domain, completed using reference TRBV5-4 and TRBJ2-3, is ETGVTQSPTHLIKTRGQQVTLRCSSQSGHNTVSWYQQALGQGPQFIFQYYREEENGRGNFPPRFSGLQFPNYSSELNVNALELDDSALYLCASSAGTGGADTQYFGPGTRLTVL.

This clone was seen just once. The chain joins TRBV6-5 to TRBJ1-4; D is undetermined. V lost 0 bases and J lost 6, with 11 bases in between. Germline CDR1 reads MNHEY; CDR2 reads SVGAGI. This CDR3 contains 15 residues. This CDR3 is CASSYSRWEDEKLFF. The CDR3 nucleotides are TGTGCCAGCAGTTACTCTCGCTGGGAAGATGAAAAACTGTTTTTT.

The CDR3 nucleotides read TGTGCCAGCAGTTACTCATGGCTAGCGGGCACAGATACGCAGTATTTT. This sequence encodes CASSYSWLAGTDTQYF. V usage is TRBV6-5 and J usage is TRBJ2-3; 7 bases match TRBD2. Germline CDR1 MNHEY, CDR2 SVGAGI. After removal of 0 bases from V and 1 base from J, the junction contained 4 bases not matched to a gene. This CDR3 region has 16 residues.

V is TRBV7-2 and J is TRBJ2-7, with 7 bases fitting TRBD1. Germline V gene data show CDR1 as SGHTA and CDR2 as FQGNSA. This CDR3 contains 16 residues. V shed 1 base and J 5 bases; nucleotides not matched to a gene: 11. The CDR3 DNA sequence: TGTGCCAGCAGCTTAGTGGTAGGGGGCTTCTGGGACGAGCAGTACTTC. It specifies CASSLVVGGFWDEQYF.

The chain is built from TRBV27 and TRBJ2-7; 9 bases agree with TRBD1. The length of the CDR3 is 15 residues. Per the germline V gene, CDR1 is MNHEY and CDR2 is SMNVEV (reference sequence). V shed 5 bases, J shed 0 bases, and the junction held 5 bases outside the gene matches. The CDR3 is CASSPRTGVSYEQYF. CDR3 nucleotide sequence: TGTGCCAGCAGTCCAAGGACAGGGGTCTCCTACGAGCAGTACTTC.

CDR3 region: CASSEGLAGGPWLNQQFF. The CDR3 bases are TGCGCCAGCAGTGAAGGGCTAGCGGGAGGCCCGTGGTTAAATCAGCAGTTCTTC. This sequence joins TRBV10-2 and TRBJ2-1; TRBD2 matches at 11 bases. There are 18 residues in the CDR3. Germline CDR1 is WSHSY and CDR2 is SAAADI. After removal of 3 bases from V and 11 bases from J, the junction contained 18 bases not matched to a gene.

This chain links TRBV27 with TRBJ2-7, with TRBD1 identical over 8 bases. Trimming cost V 6 bases and J 3 bases; bases outside gene matches: 10. Germline CDR1 is MNHEY and CDR2 is SMNVEV (reference sequence). The length of the CDR3 is 15 residues. The CDR3 DNA is TGTGCCAGCAGCCACACCGGGACAGGACTCTACGAGCAGTACTTC. Residues: CASSHTGTGLYEQYF.

The chain couples TRBV5-1 to TRBJ2-7; the D is unclear. The CDR3 runs 15 residues. V lost 0 bases, J lost 2 bases, and 12 bases lay in between. Germline loops: CDR1 SGHRS, CDR2 YFSETQ. DNA for the CDR3: TGCGCCAGCAGCTTGGGACGCGTAGCTACCTACGAGCAGTACTTC. Its protein product is CASSLGRVATYEQYF.

A remark on this clone: Other DNA variants within this sample encode the same CDR3. The chain employs TRBV6-5 and TRBJ2-2, with no clear D. V gave up 6 bases and J gave up 7 bases, with 6 bases separating them. CDR1 is MNHEY, CDR2 SVGAGI, per germline. The CDR3 contains 11 residues. The CDR3 coding sequence is TGTGCCAGCAGCGAAAACGGGGAGCTGTTTTTT. Its protein is CASSENGELFF.